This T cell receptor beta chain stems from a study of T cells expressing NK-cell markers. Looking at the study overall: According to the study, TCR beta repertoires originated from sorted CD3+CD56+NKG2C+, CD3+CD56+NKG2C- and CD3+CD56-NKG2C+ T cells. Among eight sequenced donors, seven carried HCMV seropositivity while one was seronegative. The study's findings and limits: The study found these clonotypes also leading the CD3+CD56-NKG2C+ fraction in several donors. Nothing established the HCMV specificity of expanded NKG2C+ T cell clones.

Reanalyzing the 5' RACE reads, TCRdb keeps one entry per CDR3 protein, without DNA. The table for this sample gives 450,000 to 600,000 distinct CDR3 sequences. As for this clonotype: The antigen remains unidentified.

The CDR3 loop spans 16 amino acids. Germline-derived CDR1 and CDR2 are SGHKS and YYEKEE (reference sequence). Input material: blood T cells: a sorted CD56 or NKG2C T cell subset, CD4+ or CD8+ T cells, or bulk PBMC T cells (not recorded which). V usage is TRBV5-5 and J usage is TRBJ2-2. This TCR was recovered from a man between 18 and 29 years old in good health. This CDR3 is CASSLMPSGSTGELFF.